The 2 T cell receptor beta chains in this list originate from one sample, sequenced in a study of monozygotic twins with inflammatory bowel disease (dated by TCRdb to about 2019). Library prep was done by 5' RACE. TCRdb lists the instrument as Illumina HiSeq 2500. The reads were reprocessed in TCRdb, with one entry per CDR3 protein sequence and no accompanying DNA. This sample's listing comprises 310,000 or so distinct CDR3 sequences. The ten top clones hold approximately 2% of the sample. The sample taken for sequencing was blood. These receptors were collected from a human donor with ulcerative colitis or Crohn's disease, or a healthy co-twin of an affected twin (not recorded which).

The J gene is TRBJ2-2, the V gene TRBV7-9. CDR3 length: 16 amino acids. The germline V gene has CDR1 SEHNR and CDR2 FQNEAQ (reference sequence). The CDR3 reads CASSQGLGENTGELFF.

V is TRBV19 and J is TRBJ2-1; TCRdb selects TRBD2, and the lack of DNA leaves this call unchecked. The CDR3 has 16 amino acids. Germline V gene sequence: CDR1 LNHDA, CDR2 SQIVND (reference sequence). CDR3 protein: CASSIGLAGGMNEQFF.